These 17 T cell receptor beta chains were sequenced from one sample in a study of regulatory T cells in long-lasting Graves disease. CDR3-region Arm-PCR and iRepertoire HTBI primers produced the TCR beta libraries. MiXCR, applied by TCRdb to the multiplex PCR reads, yields one record per CDR3 protein. Here the sample spans almost 350,000 distinct CDR3 sequences, 15% to 20% being singletons. Time point: persistent/refractory GD, antithyroid drugs over 5 years with positive TRAb. Extracted RNA from PBMCs served as the source of the TCR library. Sequencing used peripheral blood mononuclear cells (PBMCs), obtained when the disease was refractory, from a patient treated with antithyroid drugs. These TCRs come from a female donor with Graves disease.

This clonotype came up many times. The genes are TRBV18 and TRBJ2-5; tentatively, D is TRBD2 (5 bases). CDR3 length equals 15 residues. From germline, CDR1 is KGHSH and CDR2 LQKENI. V lost 3 bases and J lost 2, with 13 bases in between. The CDR3 region is CASSPASGIQETQYF. The CDR3 coding sequence is TGTGCCAGCTCACCGGCCTCGGGAATACAAGAGACCCAGTACTTC. The full variable domain, its missing parts supplied by reference TRBV18 and TRBJ2-5, is NAGVMQNPRHLVRRRGQEARLRCSPMKGHSHVYWYRQLPEEGLKFMVYLQKENIIDESGMPKERFSAEFPKEGPSILRIQQVVRGDSAAYFCASSPASGIQETQYFGPGTRLLVL.

The V gene is TRBV30, the J gene TRBJ1-1; possible D gene TRBD1, 6 bases. V shed 3 bases and J shed 3 bases, with 20 bases lying between them. The CDR3 has 16 amino acids. Germline V lookup: CDR1 GTSNPN, CDR2 SVGIG (reference sequence). The chain's CDR3 is CAWRGGLGRGHTEAFF. In DNA form, the CDR3 reads TGTGCCTGGAGAGGGGGGCTCGGGCGAGGTCACACTGAAGCTTTCTTT.

In its sample, this clonotype was seen a few times. The genes are TRBV12-3 or TRBV12-4 and TRBJ1-2, with a possible D match to TRBD1 (5 bases). The CDR3 totals 13 residues. Trimming cost V 7 bases and J 2 bases, with 11 bases left between them. CDR3 protein: CASTADSNYGYTF. CDR3 coding DNA: TGTGCCAGCACCGCCGACAGCAACTATGGCTACACCTTC.

This clonotype was counted many times. This chain uses TRBV12-3 or TRBV12-4 with TRBJ1-1; TRBD1 is a possible D gene (5 bases). V dropped 3 bases and J dropped 1 base, with 9 bases sitting between them. The length of the CDR3 is 14 residues. CDR3: CASSLGLTNTEAFF. CDR3 DNA sequence: TGTGCCAGCAGTTTGGGGCTGACGAACACTGAAGCTTTCTTT.

This sequence joins TRBV7-2 and TRBJ1-1; D gene unclear. This CDR3 has 15 amino acids. Trimming removed 1 base from V and 11 bases from J, with 20 bases in between. In germline, CDR1 is SGHTA, CDR2 FQGNSA. Here the CDR3 DNA reads TGTGCCAGCAGCTTAGTTTCTTCCACTCGCAATTTGGCTTTCTTT. It specifies CASSLVSSTRNLAFF. The full variable domain, with the rest looked up from reference TRBV7-2 and TRBJ1-1, is GAGVSQSPSNKVTEKGKDVELRCDPISGHTALYWYRQSLGQGLEFLIYFQGNSAPDKSGLPSDRFSAERTGGSVSTLTIQRTQQEDSAVYLCASSLVSSTRNLAFFGQGTRLTVV.

This clonotype was counted many times. This sequence joins TRBV11-2 and TRBJ1-5; 9 bases line up with TRBD1. The CDR3 is made up of 16 amino acids. Germline V lookup: CDR1 SGHAT, CDR2 FQNNGV. The ends lost 1 base at V and 4 bases at J; junction bases unmatched: 5. For the CDR3, the DNA is TGTGCCAGCAGCTTAGGGAGGGGACAGGGAAATCAGCCCCAGCATTTT. It specifies CASSLGRGQGNQPQHF. The whole variable domain, filled in from reference TRBV11-2 and TRBJ1-5, reads EAGVAQSPRYKIIEKRQSVAFWCNPISGHATLYWYQQILGQGPKLLIQFQNNGVVDDSQLPKDRFSAERLKGVDSTLKIQPAKLEDSAVYLCASSLGRGQGNQPQHFGDGTRLSIL.

This clonotype was observed a handful of times. This chain connects TRBV20-1 to TRBJ1-5, with D possibly being TRBD1 (5 bases). Trimming removed 7 bases from V and 1 base from J, with 11 bases in between. This CDR3 spans 13 amino acids. Germline V gene lookup returns CDR1 DFQATT and CDR2 SNEGSKA (reference sequence). Here the CDR3 reads CSVGEPSNQPQHF. Written as DNA, the CDR3 is TGCAGTGTAGGGGAGCCGAGCAATCAGCCCCAGCATTTT.

To note about this clonotype: The conserved phenylalanine or tryptophan normally closing the CDR3 is absent here, so this likely arose from a read error. The chain links TRBV4-3 to TRBJ1-2; 8 bases match TRBD1. In germline, CDR1 is LGHNA, CDR2 YSLEER. The CDR3 covers 15 residues. The V and J ends lost 0 bases and 5 bases, in that order; junction bases with no gene match: 5. The CDR3 is CASSQDADREYGYTL. The CDR3 DNA reads as TGCGCCAGCAGCCAAGATGCGGACAGGGAGTATGGCTACACCCTC.

In its sample, this clonotype was seen many times. The genes are TRBV11-2 and TRBJ1-2; 8 nucleotides line up with TRBD1. After removal of 8 bases from V and 5 bases from J, the junction contained 7 bases not matched to a gene. The V gene's germline CDR1 is SGHAT and CDR2 FQNNGV. There are 13 residues in the CDR3. Written as DNA, the CDR3 is TGTGCCAGCGGGTGGACAGGGAAGTATGGCTACACCTTC. Residues: CASGWTGKYGYTF.

At least ten counts were recorded for this clonotype. The genes are TRBV28 and TRBJ2-7; 11 bases align to TRBD2. Germline CDR1 MDHEN, CDR2 SYDVKM. This CDR3 comprises 15 residues. J lost 0 bases, V lost 6 bases, and 4 bases had no gene match. The CDR3 coding sequence is TGTGCCAGCAGCTTAGCGGGAGGGGGCTCCTACGAGCAGTACTTC. Its translation: CASSLAGGGSYEQYF.

In this sample, this clonotype turned up many times. This sequence joins TRBV10-3 and TRBJ2-5; 7 positions agree with TRBD2. CDR1 is ENHRY, CDR2 SYGVKD, per germline. After removal of 6 bases from V and 3 bases from J, the junction contained 4 bases not matched to a gene. This CDR3 has 13 amino acids. Written as DNA, the CDR3 is TGTGCCATCAGCCGGGGGAGGGAAGAGACCCAGTACTTC. Its translation is CAISRGREETQYF.

The chain is built from TRBV6-1 and TRBJ2-7; TRBD2 matches 10 bases. Looked up from germline, CDR1 is MNHNS and CDR2 is SASEGT. The length of the CDR3 is 15 residues. V lost 8 bases, J lost 3 bases, and 10 bases stayed unmatched. The CDR3: CASGQTTSGHYEQYF. Here the CDR3 DNA reads TGTGCCAGCGGACAAACGACTAGCGGGCACTACGAGCAGTACTTC.

This clonotype has at least ten counts. This rearrangement joins TRBV13 to TRBJ1-4, with D unclear. The germline CDR1 and CDR2 sequences are PRHDT and FYEKMQ (reference sequence). Between the trimmed V and J ends, which lost 5 bases and 8 bases, there was a span of 18 bases. This CDR3 is built from 15 residues. This CDR3 is CASSPSVRAGEKLFF. Written as DNA, the CDR3 is TGTGCCAGCAGCCCCTCTGTGAGGGCGGGGGAAAAACTGTTTTTT.

V is TRBV20-1 and J is TRBJ1-2; the match to TRBD1 covers 12 bases. With 5 bases clipped from V and 4 bases from J, the junction kept 8 bases outside the gene matches. The CDR3 length is 15 residues. Germline values: CDR1 DFQATT, CDR2 SNEGSKA (reference sequence). CDR3 bases: TGCAGTGCTTGGGACAGGGGGCTGGCTAGCTATGGCTACACCTTC. It codes for CSAWDRGLASYGYTF.

This clonotype was picked up a small number of times. A much larger clone is a single base away; this may be a read error. The chain employs TRBV6-5 and TRBJ2-7, with a possible D match to TRBD1 (6 bases). There are 14 residues in the CDR3. The ends were cut back, 4 bases at V and 5 bases at J, with 15 bases in the middle. Germline lookup yields CDR1 MNHEY and CDR2 SVGAGI. CDR3 in amino acids: CASSSNRDLNEQYF. The CDR3 DNA is TGTGCCAGCAGTTCCAACAGGGATCTCAACGAGCAGTACTTC.

The table lists this clonotype with many counts. The gene calls are TRBV27 and TRBJ2-7, with 9 bases identical to TRBD1. Losses at the gene ends were 5 bases for V and 6 bases for J; bases not matched to a gene: 11. The CDR3 sequence is 15 residues long. The germline V gene encodes CDR1 MNHEY and CDR2 SMNVEV (reference sequence). This chain's CDR3 is CASSAQGTGNGEQYF. The CDR3 DNA reads TGTGCCAGCAGTGCCCAGGGGACAGGGAACGGCGAGCAGTACTTC.

This clonotype was detected many times. The chain combines TRBV28 with TRBJ1-4; possible D gene TRBD1, 5 bases. Deletions cut 8 bases from V and 6 bases from J, with 19 bases between. CDR3 length: 15 residues. Looked up from germline, CDR1 is MDHEN and CDR2 is SYDVKM. The CDR3 here is CASGGFRASYEKLFF. CDR3 DNA: TGTGCCAGCGGCGGGTTCAGGGCCTCGTATGAAAAACTGTTTTTT.